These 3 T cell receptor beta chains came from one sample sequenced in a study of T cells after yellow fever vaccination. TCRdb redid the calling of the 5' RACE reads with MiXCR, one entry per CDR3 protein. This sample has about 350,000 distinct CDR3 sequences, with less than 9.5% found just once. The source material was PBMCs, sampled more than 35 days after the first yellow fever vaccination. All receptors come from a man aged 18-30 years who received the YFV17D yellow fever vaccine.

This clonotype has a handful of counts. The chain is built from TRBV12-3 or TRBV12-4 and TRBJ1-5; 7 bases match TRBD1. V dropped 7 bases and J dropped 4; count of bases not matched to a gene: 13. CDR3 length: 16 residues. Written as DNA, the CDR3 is TGTGCCAGCACCCAGGGGGGGGGCATTGAAAATCAGCCCCAGCATTTT. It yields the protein CASTQGGGIENQPQHF.

This CDR3 reads CSAAGTGNYGYTF. DNA of the CDR3: TGCAGTGCTGCCGGGACAGGGAACTATGGCTACACCTTC. The gene calls are TRBV20-1 and TRBJ1-2; TRBD1 agrees at 9 bases. CDR1 and CDR2 from the germline V gene are DFQATT and SNEGSKA (reference sequence). The CDR3 length is 13 residues. Losses at the gene ends were 5 bases for V and 2 bases for J; bases not matched to a gene: 3.

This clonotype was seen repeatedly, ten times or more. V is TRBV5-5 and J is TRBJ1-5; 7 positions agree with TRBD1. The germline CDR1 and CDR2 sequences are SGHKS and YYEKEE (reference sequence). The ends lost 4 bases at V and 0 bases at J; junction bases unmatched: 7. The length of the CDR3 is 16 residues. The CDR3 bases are TGTGCCAGCAGCCGGACGACAGGGTATAGCAATCAGCCCCAGCATTTT. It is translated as CASSRTTGYSNQPQHF.